These T cell receptor beta chains were read from a single sample in a study of CD8+ T cells in alopecia areata. Repertoires were generated with immunoSEQ multiplex PCR, while TCRdb's copy carries only in-frame clones and drops some. Counted here are hundreds of thousands of clones, approximately 61% occurring once; the ten biggest clones make up approximately 0.5%. Sequences were derived from CD4+ T cells sorted from blood, sampled at week 0. These receptors originate from a human donor with alopecia areata. Both conserved end residues are part of each CDR3.

V gene: TRBV28
J gene: TRBJ2-1
CDR3 protein: CASSSTREARSYNEQFF

V gene: TRBV30
J gene: TRBJ1-5
CDR3 protein: CAWGTGVDNQPQHF

V gene: TRBV4-2
J gene: TRBJ2-3
CDR3 protein: CASSQDMTGGAVDTQYF

V gene: TRBV29-1
J gene: TRBJ2-7
CDR3 protein: CSVGGDEQYF

V gene: TRBV30
J gene: TRBJ2-7
CDR3 protein: CAWRDRSYEQYF

V gene: TRBV30
J gene: TRBJ1-2
CDR3 protein: CAWRPWRDVYGYTF

V gene: TRBV6-1
J gene: TRBJ2-6
CDR3 protein: CASSDTAGTGMFYVLTF

V gene: TRBV7-8
J gene: TRBJ2-3
CDR3 protein: CASSSRQGLPSTDTQYF

V gene: TRBV25-1
J gene: TRBJ2-3
CDR3 protein: CASSEWSTDTQYF

V gene: TRBV6-5
J gene: TRBJ1-6
CDR3 protein: CASSFKWGVGSPLHF

V gene: TRBV11-2
J gene: TRBJ2-1
CDR3 protein: CASSLTGNEQFF

V gene: TRBV2
J gene: TRBJ1-1
CDR3 protein: CASSEEGLNTEAFF

V gene: TRBV7-8
J gene: TRBJ1-1
CDR3 protein: CASSKRDRGSNTEAFF

V gene: TRBV29-1
J gene: TRBJ2-1
CDR3 protein: CSETGTSGINNEQFF

V gene: TRBV29-1
J gene: TRBJ2-1
CDR3 protein: CSVDLVNEQFF

V gene: TRBV6-1
J gene: TRBJ2-7
CDR3 protein: CASSGASGQGFYEQYF

V gene: TRBV30
J gene: TRBJ1-2
CDR3 protein: CAWSTGQDYGYTF

V gene: TRBV29-1
J gene: TRBJ1-2
CDR3 protein: CSVLVVDRGYGYTF

V gene: TRBV29-1
J gene: TRBJ2-7
CDR3 protein: CSVLNRVFEQYF

V gene: TRBV10-2
J gene: TRBJ2-2
CDR3 protein: CASSDTGELFF

V gene: TRBV2
J gene: TRBJ2-7
CDR3 protein: CASSETLPYEQYF

V gene: TRBV5-1
J gene: TRBJ2-5
CDR3 protein: CASSFLETQYF

V gene: TRBV29-1
J gene: TRBJ2-3
CDR3 protein: CSVMGIVTDTQYF

V gene: TRBV10-3
J gene: TRBJ1-2
CDR3 protein: CAIMSEGLGVNYGYTF

V gene: TRBV15
J gene: TRBJ1-1
CDR3 protein: CATSRQGKSEAFF

V gene: TRBV12-5
J gene: TRBJ1-2
CDR3 protein: CASGPGSSYGYTF

V gene: TRBV29-1
J gene: TRBJ1-2
CDR3 protein: CSVVTYNYGYTF

V gene: TRBV18
J gene: TRBJ2-5
CDR3 protein: CASSLQETQYF

V gene: TRBV9
J gene: TRBJ1-5
CDR3 protein: CASSRGQGSSNQPQHF

V gene: TRBV6-5
J gene: TRBJ1-2
CDR3 protein: CASSYGSSPGYGYTF

V gene: TRBV7-2
J gene: TRBJ2-7
CDR3 protein: CASSLASGRSSYEQYF

V gene: TRBV4-2
J gene: TRBJ1-6
CDR3 protein: CASSQDGQPPASPLHF

V gene: TRBV6-5
J gene: TRBJ1-1
CDR3 protein: CASSSPISTEAFF

V gene: TRBV25-1
J gene: TRBJ1-2
CDR3 protein: CASSAAKAGLVGYTF

V gene: TRBV29-1
J gene: TRBJ2-1
CDR3 protein: CSVPKGSYNEQFF

V gene: TRBV5-5
J gene: TRBJ2-1
CDR3 protein: CASSSNAKTSGIRNEQFF

V gene: TRBV11-1
J gene: TRBJ2-1
CDR3 protein: CASSLRREASYNEQFF

V gene: TRBV29-1
J gene: TRBJ2-3
CDR3 protein: CSVEMIGADTQYF

V gene: TRBV4-1
J gene: TRBJ1-3
CDR3 protein: CASSQASPDTIYF

V gene: TRBV6-7
J gene: TRBJ1-1
CDR3 protein: CASSYWAGDLNTEAFF

V gene: TRBV9
J gene: TRBJ1-2
CDR3 protein: CASSVAAGEGYTF

V gene: TRBV19
J gene: TRBJ1-5
CDR3 protein: CASSIDSRGNQPQHF

V gene: TRBV13
J gene: TRBJ2-4
CDR3 protein: CASGRDRGDIQYF

V gene: TRBV5-6
J gene: TRBJ1-1
CDR3 protein: CASSLFRAEAFF

V gene: TRBV15
J gene: TRBJ2-3
CDR3 protein: CATSRGGTAAYTQYF

V gene: TRBV11-3
J gene: TRBJ2-5
CDR3 protein: CASSLSRSQETQYF

V gene: TRBV5-6
J gene: TRBJ1-2
CDR3 protein: CASSRTGIGYTF

V gene: TRBV6-1
J gene: TRBJ2-7
CDR3 protein: CASSELRYEQYF

V gene: TRBV2
J gene: TRBJ2-4
CDR3 protein: CASSGQGSNIQYF

V gene: TRBV7-9
J gene: TRBJ1-2
CDR3 protein: CASRKSTGGYTF

V gene: TRBV28
J gene: TRBJ1-5
CDR3 protein: CASSFLRGNQPQHF

V gene: TRBV25-1
J gene: TRBJ1-4
CDR3 protein: CASRQQEAGKLFF

V gene: TRBV5-1
J gene: TRBJ2-2
CDR3 protein: CASSFSTGWNTGELFF

V gene: TRBV25-1
J gene: TRBJ2-5
CDR3 protein: CASSDQGTLVQETQYF